This TCR beta chain was retrieved from a study of Graves' ophthalmopathy and Graves' hyperthyroidism. Amplification of the TCR beta CDR3 regions used RNA transcripts (as template). The authors performed first-round RT-PCR with HTBI primers and then a second-round multiplex PCR. TCRdb processed the multiplex PCR reads anew with MiXCR; each CDR3 protein has one entry. The table records hundreds of thousands of distinct CDR3 sequences, around 21% of them present only once. Trimming cost V 1 base and J 4 bases, with 11 bases left between them. CDR1 is DFQATT, CDR2 SNEGSKA, per germline (reference sequence). This CDR3 is built from 13 residues. Ten or more counts support this clonotype. Stable hyperthyroidism meant no progression to ophthalmopathy within 18 months of follow-up. Patients with other autoimmune diseases, uncontrolled infections, pregnancy or lactation were excluded.

Specimen: peripheral blood. The chain joins TRBV20-1 to TRBJ2-7; D ambiguous. The sequence came from a woman younger than 30 with stable Graves' hyperthyroidism. The CDR3 region is CSARGLRDYEQYF. The CDR3, as DNA: TGCAGTGCTAGAGGTTTGCGAGATTACGAGCAGTACTTC.